A single sample gave rise to the 9 T cell receptor beta chains below, sequenced in a study of spatial heterogeneity in lung cancer (dated by TCRdb to about 2019). The time point label for this specimen denotes: blood at routine non-recurrence follow-up after resection. Without any cell sorting, TCR sequencing was performed on whole RNA extracted either from tumor and nontumor lung tissue or from cryopreserved PBMC samples. Receptors were amplified or captured by 5' RACE. TCRdb records NextSeq 500 as the sequencer. TCRdb redid the processing of the public reads, applying fastp at Q25 and MiXCR, and retained in-frame beta chains. One record per CDR3 amino acid sequence lists the most common genes and DNA. For this sample the table gives some 120,000 distinct CDR3 sequences, of which 12% were detected only once. The ten largest clonotypes hold approximately 17% of the sample. The input for sequencing was PBMCs, taken at follow-up. The source of these receptors is a male donor with early-stage non-small cell lung cancer.

This clonotype was seen a handful of times. The chain's CDR3 is CASSTEDRVSYEQYF. The CDR3 DNA reads as TGTGCCAGCAGCACCGAGGACAGGGTTTCCTACGAGCAGTACTTC. The rearrangement uses TRBV11-2 and TRBJ2-7; TRBD1 agrees at 8 bases. Germline V gene sequence: CDR1 SGHAT, CDR2 FQNNGV. This CDR3 contains 15 residues. After removal of 5 bases from V and 1 base from J, the junction contained 7 bases not matched to a gene.

This clonotype turned up a few times. J is TRBJ2-7 and V is TRBV18; a weak D match, TRBD2 (6 bases). V was pared by 6 bases and J by 0 bases, with 15 bases between. Germline loops: CDR1 KGHSH, CDR2 LQKENI. The length of the CDR3 is 15 residues. CDR3 amino acids: CASSLGSINSYEQYF. The CDR3 coding sequence is TGTGCCAGCTCTCTCGGGAGCATTAACTCCTACGAGCAGTACTTC.

The chain couples TRBV19 to TRBJ2-3, with TRBD1 as a possible D gene (6 bases). Deletions cut 4 bases from V and 0 bases from J, with 14 bases between. This CDR3 is 16 amino acids long. Germline V gene data show CDR1 as LNHDA and CDR2 as SQIVND (reference sequence). CDR3 nucleotides: TGTGCCAGTAGTAGAACAACAGGGCTAAGCACAGATACGCAGTATTTT. Protein: CASSRTTGLSTDTQYF.

This rearrangement joins TRBV19 to TRBJ2-7; no reliable D call. Trimming took off 8 bases at V and 0 bases at J, with 14 bases between the two ends. The length of the CDR3 is 14 residues. Germline CDR1 LNHDA, CDR2 SQIVND (reference sequence). The CDR3 DNA sequence: TGTGCCAGTTCCTCTCCGGGCACCTCCTACGAGCAGTACTTC. Amino acids: CASSSPGTSYEQYF.

This clonotype was detected many times. The V and J genes are TRBV29-1 and TRBJ2-3; D might be TRBD2 (5 bases). The CDR3 runs 12 residues. The V gene's germline CDR1 is SQVTM and CDR2 ANQGSEA. Trimming shortened V by 2 bases and J by 4 bases, and 7 bases separated the two germline ends. CDR3 region: CSVEPGADTQYF. The CDR3 DNA reads as TGCAGCGTTGAACCCGGGGCAGATACGCAGTATTTT.

This clonotype came up a few times. The chain combines TRBV10-3 with TRBJ2-7; 12 nucleotides match TRBD2. The CDR3 has 16 residues. V lost 5 bases to trimming and J lost 0 bases; unmatched junction nucleotides: 5. The germline V gene encodes CDR1 ENHRY and CDR2 SYGVKD. Here the CDR3 DNA reads TGTGCCATCAGTACAACTAGCGGGGGGAGCTCCTACGAGCAGTACTTC. Protein sequence: CAISTTSGGSSYEQYF.

Only a few counts were recorded for this clonotype. This chain links TRBV28 with TRBJ2-7; D is possibly TRBD1 or TRBD2 (6 bases each). V lost 6 bases and J 1 base, leaving 10 bases between the germline ends. Germline CDR1 MDHEN, CDR2 SYDVKM. The CDR3 is made up of 13 amino acids. CDR3 in amino acids: CASSGGRSYEQYF. CDR3 DNA sequence: TGTGCCAGCAGCGGGGGCCGATCCTACGAGCAGTACTTC.

This clonotype has a count of ten or more. The CDR3 DNA reads as TGTGCCAGCAGTTCAAGGACGATAAAGACCCAGTACTTC. Its protein is CASSSRTIKTQYF. The chain uses TRBV28 and TRBJ2-5; D uncertain. Germline values: CDR1 MDHEN, CDR2 SYDVKM. This CDR3 is built from 13 residues. V dropped 4 bases and J dropped 6 bases, with 12 bases sitting between them. The variable domain in full, with the rest retrieved from reference TRBV28 and TRBJ2-5, is DVKVTQSSRYLVKRTGEKVFLECVQDMDHENMFWYRQDPGLGLRLIYFSYDVKMKEKGDIPEGYSVSREKKERFSLILESASTNQTSMYLCASSSRTIKTQYFGPGTRLLVL.

This clonotype was observed many times. J is TRBJ1-4 and V is TRBV6-6, with TRBD1 identical over 9 bases. With 7 bases clipped from V and 8 bases from J, the junction kept 14 bases outside the gene matches. The CDR3 runs 16 residues. Germline assignment: CDR1 MNHNY and CDR2 SVGAGI (reference sequence). The chain's CDR3 is CASTLLLQGAGEKLFF. CDR3 sequence (DNA): TGTGCCAGCACACTCCTTTTACAGGGGGCTGGAGAAAAACTGTTTTTT.